The rows below give T cell receptor beta chains drawn from one sample of a study of metastatic and nonmetastatic thyroid tumors. TCRdb re-called clones from the PCR reads using MiXCR. The profile shows more than 35,000 clones, approximately 12% of them singletons. The specimen sequenced was blood. These receptors were collected from a female donor with papillary thyroid cancer or a benign thyroid nodule (not recorded which). Some clones in this sample may be carry-over from other donors' samples. The CDR3 runs from the conserved cysteine through the conserved F or W. The D gene is left open where the match is weak. Clone size is not always given. Where it is, it says once, few, many or a class for expanded clones.

len	v_gene	j_gene	abundance	d_gene	CDR3aa	CDR3nt
18	TRBV7-3	TRBJ2-3	many	TRBD2	CASSLMPLGSGSTDTQYF	TGTGCCAGCAGCTTAATGCCCCTGGGTAGCGGGAGCACAGATACGCAGTATTTT
14	TRBV28	TRBJ2-1	medium-sized	TRBD1	CASRDGTGYNEQFF	TGTGCCAGCAGGGATGGGACAGGCTACAATGAGCAGTTCTTC
17	TRBV5-1	TRBJ2-5	NA	TRBD1	CASSLDGTGGGFETQYF	TGCGCCAGCAGCTTGGATGGGACAGGGGGAGGTTTTGAGACCCAGTACTTC
13	TRBV19	TRBJ1-1	many	NA	CASRLRGATEAFF	TGTGCCAGTAGGCTAAGGGGTGCCACTGAAGCTTTCTTT
19	TRBV24-1	TRBJ1-1	many	NA	CATSTPLDRPCKRNTEAFF	TGTGCCACCAGTACGCCCCTCGACAGGCCGTGTAAAAGGAACACTGAAGCTTTCTTT
12	TRBV7-9	TRBJ2-2	NA	NA	CASSFSGGELFF	TGTGCCAGCAGCTTCTCGGGCGGGGAGCTGTTTTTT
14	TRBV6-1	TRBJ2-7	medium-sized	NA	CASSEGGGGNEQYF	TGTGCCAGCAGTGAAGGGGGTGGGGGGAACGAGCAGTACTTC
13	TRBV11-2	TRBJ1-4	NA	NA	CASSRGNNEKLFF	TGTGCCAGCAGCCGTGGTAATAATGAAAAACTGTTTTTT
14	TRBV7-8	TRBJ1-4	many	NA	CASSFSPGPEKLFF	TGTGCCAGCAGCTTCAGTCCAGGACCGGAAAAACTGTTTTTT
14	TRBV2	TRBJ2-7	many	TRBD2	CTSPGTSGSYEQYF	TGTACCAGCCCAGGGACTAGCGGGAGCTACGAGCAGTACTTC
14	TRBV19	TRBJ2-1	few	TRBD1	CASRHRDRDGEQFF	TGTGCCAGTAGACACCGGGACAGGGACGGTGAGCAGTTCTTC
15	TRBV27	TRBJ1-2	many	NA	CASSLREGRNYGYTF	TGTGCCAGCAGTCTCCGGGAAGGGAGGAACTATGGCTACACCTTC
16	TRBV5-1	TRBJ2-2	once	TRBD2	CASSFALAGPTVELFF	TGCGCCAGCAGCTTCGCCCTAGCGGGACCCACCGTGGAGCTGTTTTTT
16	TRBV5-6	TRBJ2-1	many	NA	CASSSGRSSSYNEQFF	TGTGCCAGCAGCTCCGGCCGATCATCATCCTACAATGAGCAGTTCTTC
15	TRBV20-1	TRBJ2-7	many	NA	CSARDPGRNSYEQYF	TGCAGTGCTAGAGATCCAGGGAGGAATTCCTACGAGCAGTACTTC